This record covers a single T cell receptor beta chain. Sequenced by immunoSEQ multiplex PCR; TCRdb stores in-frame clones only, minus some. This repertoire includes roughly 200,000 clones. These data originate in a study of control samples from healthy donors and cancer patients. The germline V gene has CDR1 SGHAT and CDR2 FQNNGV. V lost 2 bases to trimming and J lost 8 bases, with 9 bases between them. The CDR3 totals 12 residues. The origin of this receptor is a woman under 40 in good health. The gene calls are TRBV11-2 and TRBJ1-2; D is undetermined. Sequencing was done on a sample of blood. CDR3 bases: TGTGCCAGCAGCTTATTCGGCGGAGGCTACACCTTC. It specifies CASSLFGGGYTF.